This T cell receptor (beta chain) was sequenced for a study of T cell changes during pregnancy in multiple sclerosis. Only in-frame clones appear in the TCRdb table, and some are missing; sequencing was by immunoSEQ multiplex PCR. The data hold some 51,000 clones, with around 93% observed a single time. This CDR3 has 13 amino acids. Trimming took off 1 base at V and 6 bases at J, with 10 bases between the two ends. Germline V CDR1 and CDR2: SGHTS, YDEGEE. Here the sequenced sample was CD8+ T cells from peripheral blood mononuclear cells, taken in the first trimester of pregnancy. This clonotype originated in a female donor with multiple sclerosis, enrolled in a pregnancy study. The gene calls are TRBV5-8 and TRBJ1-2; D remains ambiguous. The CDR3 DNA reads as TGTGCCAGCAGCTTGATTGAGCGGCATGGCTACACCTTC. Translated: CASSLIERHGYTF.